A selection of T cell receptor beta chains follows, all from one sample in a study of shared clonotypes between healthy human individuals. Produced via immunoSEQ multiplex PCR; TCRdb's table is partial and in-frame only. The profile shows around 1,000,000 clones, roughly 80% of them singletons. The sequencing sample was made of memory CD4+ T cells from PBMCs. The receptors were sampled from a man aged 18 to 30 in good health. Some clones in this sample may be carry-over from other donors' samples. The CDR3 runs from the conserved cysteine through the conserved F or W. The D gene is left open where the match is weak. Rows give clone size only sometimes, using once, few, many, or a class for an expanded clone.

clone size	J gene	D gene	V gene	CDR3 protein	CDR3 DNA
NA	TRBJ2-2	NA	TRBV7-3	CASSLGANTGELFF	TGTGCCAGCAGCTTGGGCGCGAACACCGGGGAGCTGTTTTTT
NA	TRBJ2-1	TRBD2	TRBV7-2	CASSRAGTTAYNEQFF	TGTGCCAGCAGCAGAGCCGGGACTACCGCCTACAATGAGCAGTTCTTC
once	TRBJ2-1	NA	TRBV9	CASSGMNEQFF	TGTGCCAGCAGCGGAATGAATGAGCAGTTCTTC
few	TRBJ1-2	NA	TRBV7-9	CASSTRGLGYTF	TGTGCCAGCAGCACTCGGGGATTGGGCTACACCTTC
NA	TRBJ2-3	NA	TRBV6-1	CASSVYSSTDTQYF	TGTGCCAGCAGTGTCTACAGTAGCACAGATACGCAGTATTTT
NA	TRBJ2-2	NA	TRBV6-1	CASTPTRGITGELFF	TGTGCCAGCACCCCTACTAGGGGAATCACCGGGGAGCTGTTTTTT
NA	TRBJ2-7	TRBD1	TRBV7-8	CASSAQGSAAHEQYF	TGTGCCAGCAGCGCACAGGGGTCTGCAGCCCACGAGCAGTACTTC
NA	TRBJ1-1	NA	TRBV5-6	CASSLLWNTEAFF	TGTGCCAGCAGCTTATTGTGGAACACTGAAGCTTTCTTT
NA	TRBJ2-7	NA	TRBV28	CASSLSFHEQYF	TGTGCCAGCAGTTTATCCTTCCACGAGCAGTACTTC
NA	TRBJ1-2	NA	TRBV28	CASSWRVAGGYTF	TGTGCCAGCAGTTGGAGAGTCGCGGGTGGCTACACCTTC
NA	TRBJ1-4	TRBD1	TRBV7-7	CASSLARGQTSNATNEKLFF	TGTGCCAGCAGCTTAGCGAGGGGGCAGACTAGCAATGCAACTAATGAAAAACTGTTTTTT
NA	TRBJ2-7	NA	TRBV6-1	CASTRRDTSYEQYF	TGTGCCAGCACCAGGAGGGACACATCCTACGAGCAGTACTTC
NA	TRBJ2-7	TRBD1	TRBV18	CASSVRTGEAEQYF	TGTGCCAGCTCAGTAAGGACAGGTGAGGCCGAGCAGTACTTC
few	TRBJ2-1	TRBD2	TRBV6-1	CASSGAQGTSASYNEQFF	TGTGCCAGCAGTGGGGCACAGGGGACTAGCGCCTCCTACAATGAGCAGTTCTTC
NA	TRBJ2-7	NA	TRBV18	CASSPVNYEQYF	TGTGCCAGCTCACCTGTGAACTACGAGCAGTACTTC
NA	TRBJ1-5	TRBD1	TRBV7-2	CASSLQGEPQHF	TGTGCCAGCAGCTTACAGGGGGAGCCCCAGCATTTT
NA	TRBJ2-7	NA	TRBV5-3	CARISCAGQEPYEQYF	TGTGCCAGAATCTCATGTGCTGGCCAGGAGCCTTACGAGCAGTACTTC
NA	TRBJ2-3	NA	TRBV28	CALSSTATDTQYF	TGTGCGCTCAGTTCAACGGCCACAGATACGCAGTATTTT
NA	TRBJ2-7	NA	TRBV2	CASSAMNYEQYF	TGTGCCAGCAGTGCAATGAATTACGAGCAGTACTTC
NA	TRBJ2-7	TRBD2	TRBV5-1	CASSGGGLAGSYEQYF	TGCGCCAGCAGCGGTGGGGGGCTAGCGGGGTCCTACGAGCAGTACTTC
NA	TRBJ1-1	TRBD1	TRBV5-4	CASSLAGQGNTEAFF	TGTGCCAGCAGCTTGGCGGGACAGGGGAACACTGAAGCTTTCTTT
NA	TRBJ2-1	NA	TRBV7-9	CASSPSGGEQFF	TGTGCCAGCAGCCCCAGCGGTGGTGAGCAGTTCTTC
NA	TRBJ2-3	TRBD1	TRBV5-1	CASSSQGARGTDTQYF	TGCGCCAGCAGCTCACAGGGGGCCAGGGGCACAGATACGCAGTATTTT